The subject of this entry is one T cell receptor beta chain. The antigen remains undetermined. This record comes from a study of T-cell memory formation after mild COVID-19. Study as a whole: Largely donor-specific TCR clusters were found. Study findings and constraints: Clones that got smaller from day 15 to 85 had even CD4/CD8, while clones growing later tipped toward CD4+. A subset of responding clones appeared in pre-infection memory, suggesting cross-reactive memory joined.

CDR3 length: 15 residues. Trimming stripped 5 bases from V and 5 bases from J, with 17 bases between. Germline V lookup: CDR1 SGHTA, CDR2 FQGNSA. After 5'RACE with constant-segment primers, TCR alpha and TCR beta cDNA libraries carrying sample barcodes and UMIs were obtained. TCRdb reprocessed the 5' RACE reads via MiXCR and lists one record per CDR3 protein. The data show roughly 200,000 distinct CDR3 sequences, about a sixth seen once. V usage is TRBV7-2 and J usage is TRBJ2-3, with unresolved D. The TCR sequence derives from an adult woman who had mild COVID-19 (a few samples of this study predate the infection). Cell type and time point are not known. Source material: PBMCs or a T cell subset sorted from them (not recorded which). Here the CDR3 DNA reads TGTGCCAGCAGCCCCGGGCCCGCTCGAGTAGATACGCAGTATTTT. This codes for CASSPGPARVDTQYF.